This T cell receptor (beta chain) is from a study of blood T cell repertoires in COVID-19. Data came from immunoSEQ multiplex PCR; TCRdb stores just in-frame clones and leaves some out. The sample lists some 56,000 clones, roughly nine tenths occurring once. Trimming took 1 base from V and 4 from J; bases not matched to a gene: 4. This CDR3 is built from 15 residues. Germline V gene data show CDR1 as SGHVS and CDR2 as FNYEAQ. Sequencing used peripheral blood. This TCR derives from a human donor in a cohort sampled during active COVID-19. V gene TRBV7-6 combines with J gene TRBJ1-2, with 9 bases matching TRBD1. CDR3 amino acids: CASSLETGGGYGYTF. CDR3 sequence (DNA): TGTGCCAGCAGCTTAGAAACAGGGGGCGGCTATGGCTACACCTTC.